Presented here are 18 T cell receptor beta chains from one specimen sequenced in a study of blood T cell repertoires in COVID-19. Produced via immunoSEQ multiplex PCR; TCRdb's table is partial and in-frame only. The data contain approximately 280,000 clones, approximately 88% of them singletons. The sample comprised peripheral blood. These receptors all stem from a man over 45 with acute or convalescent COVID-19.

V and J are TRBV12-3 or TRBV12-4 and TRBJ1-1, with D uncertain. V was shortened by 3 bases and J by 10 bases, with 15 bases between the two germline ends. The length of the CDR3 is 13 residues. CDR3 DNA: TGTGCCAGCAGTTTGTATGAGAGGGAACGAGCTTTCTTT. It yields the protein CASSLYERERAFF.

CDR3 DNA: TGCGCCAGCAGCTGGGGACAGGGATCCTACGAGCAGTACTTC. Residues: CASSWGQGSYEQYF. V gene TRBV5-1 combines with J gene TRBJ2-7; 9 bases match TRBD1. J gave up 1 base and V 3 bases, and 2 bases lay outside the gene matches. CDR3 size: 14 residues. Germline values: CDR1 SGHRS, CDR2 YFSETQ.

V usage is TRBV18 and J usage is TRBJ1-2; D is perhaps TRBD1 (6 bases). Trimming pared 3 bases from V and 8 bases from J, leaving 19 bases between. This CDR3 has 15 amino acids. Looked up from germline, CDR1 is KGHSH and CDR2 is LQKENI. The CDR3: CASSPPTGRVRGYTF. The CDR3 coding sequence is TGTGCCAGCTCACCGCCGACAGGCAGGGTGAGGGGCTACACCTTC.

CDR3 region: CASSIGQSPSYEQYF. The CDR3 DNA reads TGTGCCAGTAGTATTGGGCAGTCCCCCTCCTACGAGCAGTACTTC. V and J are TRBV19 and TRBJ2-7; D remains ambiguous. This CDR3 spans 15 amino acids. V was trimmed by 3 bases and J by 0 bases, leaving 12 bases between them. Looked up from germline, CDR1 is LNHDA and CDR2 is SQIVND (reference sequence).

CDR3 sequence: CASGLGAQPQHF. CDR3 nucleotides: TGTGCTAGTGGTTTGGGAGCTCAGCCCCAGCATTTT. The rearrangement links TRBV12-5 to TRBJ1-5; D gene ambiguous. The CDR3 consists of 12 residues. V was cut by 1 base and J by 6 bases, with 4 bases left in between. The germline V gene has CDR1 LGHNT and CDR2 FRNRAP.

As DNA, the CDR3 is TGTGCCAGCACCCCCGGGGGGACTAGCGCAGATACGCAGTATTTT. It is translated as CASTPGGTSADTQYF. The chain carries TRBV6-5 and TRBJ2-3, with 10 nucleotides matching TRBD2. J gave up 4 bases and V 7 bases, and 8 bases lay outside the gene matches. Germline CDR1 MNHEY, CDR2 SVGAGI. The CDR3 has 15 residues.

The chain employs TRBV19 and TRBJ1-2; no clear D. CDR1 LNHDA and CDR2 SQIVND come from the germline V gene (reference sequence). V was clipped by 4 bases and J by 0 bases, with 12 bases between them. The CDR3 length is 15 residues. This CDR3 reads CASSTAGGANYGYTF. The CDR3, as DNA: TGTGCCAGTAGTACGGCGGGAGGAGCTAACTATGGCTACACCTTC.

This clone was counted a single time. The J gene is TRBJ1-1, the V gene TRBV9; D call uncertain. Looked up from germline, CDR1 is SGDLS and CDR2 is YYNGEE. The CDR3 extends over 15 amino acids. Trimming took 0 bases from V and 0 from J, leaving 9 bases between them. The CDR3 sequence: CASSVGNMMNTEAFF. The CDR3 DNA sequence: TGTGCCAGCAGCGTAGGAAACATGATGAACACTGAAGCTTTCTTT. The whole variable domain, remainder taken from reference TRBV9 and TRBJ1-1, is DSGVTQTPKHLITATGQRVTLRCSPRSGDLSVYWYQQSLDQGLQFLIQYYNGEERAKGNILERFSAQQFPDLHSELNLSSLELGDSALYFCASSVGNMMNTEAFFGQGTRLTVV.

The V call is TRBV7-9, the J call TRBJ2-7; 12 nucleotides align to TRBD1. Germline V gene sequence: CDR1 SEHNR, CDR2 FQNEAQ (reference sequence). V was pared by 5 bases and J by 6 bases, with 5 bases of the junction left unmatched. The CDR3 has 14 residues. The CDR3 sequence: CASSPGQGASEQYF. In DNA, the CDR3 is TGTGCCAGCAGCCCGGGACAGGGGGCTAGCGAGCAGTACTTC.

The chain combines TRBV21-1 with TRBJ1-3; the listed D gene, TRBD1, was not tested against the DNA. TRBV21-1 is classified as a pseudogene. This CDR3 is built from 17 residues. This CDR3 reads CASSKRSGPDSGNTIYF. The CDR3 DNA reads as TGTGCCAGCAGCAAACGGTCAGGGCCCGACTCTGGAAACACCATATATTTT.

The chain is built from TRBV5-4 and TRBJ1-2, with 7 bases aligning to TRBD1. The CDR3 has 14 amino acids. Trimming removed 1 base from V and 6 bases from J; junction bases left unmatched: 6. Germline assignment: CDR1 SGHNT and CDR2 YYREEE (reference sequence). The CDR3 DNA sequence: TGTGCCAGCAGCTTGAGGAGCCAGGGGGATGGCTACACCTTC. Encoded protein: CASSLRSQGDGYTF.

V and J are TRBV5-4 and TRBJ1-2, with 9 bases lining up with TRBD1. With 4 bases clipped from V and 8 bases from J, the junction kept 6 bases outside the gene matches. Germline assignment: CDR1 SGHNT and CDR2 YYREEE (reference sequence). The CDR3 sequence is 13 residues long. The CDR3 sequence: CASSEGQGNGYTF. The CDR3 bases are TGTGCCAGCAGCGAGGGACAGGGTAACGGCTACACCTTC.

V usage is TRBV11-2 and J usage is TRBJ2-1, with no clear D. Trimming removed 5 bases at V and 0 bases at J, with 5 bases between. Germline lookup yields CDR1 SGHAT and CDR2 FQNNGV. The CDR3 loop spans 13 amino acids. The CDR3 nucleotides read TGTGCCAGCAGCCTGTTCTCCTACAATGAGCAGTTCTTC. This sequence encodes CASSLFSYNEQFF.

The J gene is TRBJ1-1, the V gene TRBV9, with a tentative D call TRBD1 (6 bases). CDR3 length equals 16 residues. Trimming took off 5 bases at V and 3 bases at J, with 20 bases between the two ends. Germline CDR1 and CDR2: SGDLS and YYNGEE. In nucleotides, the CDR3 is TGTGCCAGCAGTAAGACAGGTTTTCCTTTTGACACTGAAGCTTTCTTT. Encoded protein: CASSKTGFPFDTEAFF.

The chain combines TRBV7-2 with TRBJ2-3; 12 positions agree with TRBD2. The junction had 4 bases not matched to a gene; V was cut back by 5 bases and J by 4 bases. CDR3 length: 15 residues. Germline lookup yields CDR1 SGHTA and CDR2 FQGNSA. The CDR3 bases are TGTGCCAGCAGCCCTGGACTAGCGGGGTCAGATACGCAGTATTTT. Translating it yields CASSPGLAGSDTQYF. Filled out from reference TRBV7-2 and TRBJ2-3, the complete variable domain reads GAGVSQSPSNKVTEKGKDVELRCDPISGHTALYWYRQSLGQGLEFLIYFQGNSAPDKSGLPSDRFSAERTGGSVSTLTIQRTQQEDSAVYLCASSPGLAGSDTQYFGPGTRLTVL.

The rearrangement uses TRBV6-5 and TRBJ2-7, with TRBD1 identical over 9 bases. Trimming cost V 6 bases and J 1 base; bases outside gene matches: 4. The CDR3 is made up of 14 amino acids. In germline, CDR1 is MNHEY, CDR2 SVGAGI. The CDR3 DNA reads TGTGCCAGCAGAACCGGGACAGGGTCCTACGAGCAGTACTTC. It encodes CASRTGTGSYEQYF.

This rearrangement joins TRBV11-2 to TRBJ2-7; possible D gene TRBD1, 6 bases. V was trimmed by 7 bases and J by 4 bases, leaving 11 bases between them. The length of the CDR3 is 12 residues. Germline V CDR1 and CDR2: SGHAT, FQNNGV. The CDR3, as DNA: TGTGCCAGCACCCGGGACACTTACGAGCAGTACTTC. It encodes CASTRDTYEQYF.

Worth noting for this clone: The junction does not match germline at one end; this may be a read error. The rearrangement uses TRBV7-7 and TRBJ2-1, with 7 positions matching TRBD1. Germline V CDR1 and CDR2: SSHAT, FNYEAQ (reference sequence). The CDR3 has 17 residues. CDR3 DNA sequence: TGTGCTAGCAGCTTAGCTTCGACAGGGAGCGGCTACAATGAGCAGTTCTTC. This sequence encodes CASSLASTGSGYNEQFF.